A single sample gave rise to the 3 T cell receptor beta chains below, sequenced in a study of T-cell memory formation after mild COVID-19. TCRdb re-analysed the 5' RACE reads in MiXCR, keeping a single row per CDR3 protein. The table has some 150,000 distinct CDR3 sequences, less than 25% seen once. The sequenced material came from PBMCs or a T cell subset sorted from them (not recorded which). The receptors derive from an adult woman who had mild COVID-19 (a few samples of this study predate the infection). Cell type and time point are not known.

V gene TRBV6-2 or TRBV6-3 combines with J gene TRBJ2-1; TRBD2 matches at 9 bases. The CDR3 is 14 amino acids. Germline CDR1 MNHEY, CDR2 SVGEGT. Trimming at V came to 2 bases and at J to 7 bases, leaving 3 bases not matched to a gene. The chain's CDR3 is CASSYGAGGNEQFF. The CDR3 nucleotides are TGTGCCAGCAGTTACGGAGCGGGAGGAAATGAGCAGTTCTTC.

The chain uses TRBV9 and TRBJ1-1; D is undetermined. Germline lookup yields CDR1 SGDLS and CDR2 YYNGEE. V was clipped by 3 bases and J by 8 bases, with 17 bases between them. The CDR3 sequence is 14 residues long. CDR3 loop: CASSATSTLLEAFF. The CDR3 DNA sequence: TGTGCCAGCAGCGCCACTTCGACACTCCTGGAAGCTTTCTTT.

This clonotype was seen a handful of times. V and J are TRBV7-6 and TRBJ2-7, with TRBD1 matching 8 bases. The CDR3 loop spans 13 amino acids. Germline V gene lookup returns CDR1 SGHVS and CDR2 FNYEAQ. V dropped 5 bases and J dropped 2; count of bases not matched to a gene: 2. CDR3 residues: CASSTQGAYEQYF. CDR3 bases: TGTGCCAGCAGCACACAGGGGGCCTACGAGCAGTACTTC.